The 20 T cell receptor beta chains listed next were all sequenced from one sample in a study of CD8+CD57+ T cells in acquired aplastic anemia. TCR beta VDJ and CDR3 profiling used genomic DNA as template. Via MiXCR, TCRdb re-called the reads, giving one row per CDR3 protein. This sample has under 250,000 distinct CDR3 sequences, with roughly 35% found just once. The sample comprised sorted CD4+, CD8+, or CD8+CD57+ T cells (not recorded which) from PBMCs. These receptors were collected from a human donor in good health, serving as a control.

The gene calls are TRBV7-3 and TRBJ2-5; TRBD2 is a possible D gene (6 bases). Looked up from germline, CDR1 is SGHTA and CDR2 is FQGTGA. V gave up 1 base and J gave up 5 bases, with 8 bases separating them. The CDR3 sequence is 13 residues long. The CDR3 sequence is CASSLMEGETQYF. Here the CDR3 DNA reads TGTGCCAGCAGCTTAATGGAGGGGGAGACCCAGTACTTC.

The genes are TRBV24-1 and TRBJ2-1; the match to TRBD2 covers 11 bases. The length of the CDR3 is 15 residues. The germline V gene has CDR1 KGHDR and CDR2 SFDVKD. Trimming cost V 4 bases and J 10 bases; bases outside gene matches: 8. The CDR3 nucleotides read TGTGCCACCAGTGACCGACGACTAGCGGGGAGCGAGCAGTTCTTC. Its translation: CATSDRRLAGSEQFF.

This clonotype was detected once. Here the CDR3 DNA reads TGTGCCAGCTCACAGGGACCCCCCTTGCTCGGATATAATAACTATGGCTACACCTTC. Its translation: CASSQGPPLLGYNNYGYTF. V gene TRBV2 combines with J gene TRBJ1-2, with D tentatively TRBD1 (6 bases). This CDR3 region has 19 residues. Germline V CDR1 and CDR2: SNHLY, FYNNEI. Trimming took 8 bases from V and 1 from J, leaving 29 bases between them.

The CDR3 sequence is CASSYGGHTEAFF. The CDR3, as DNA: TGTGCCAGCAGTTACGGGGGCCACACTGAAGCTTTCTTT. The gene calls are TRBV6-5 and TRBJ1-1; D may be TRBD1 (6 bases). This CDR3 has 13 residues. V lost 2 bases and J 3 bases, leaving 7 bases between the germline ends. Germline CDR1 is MNHEY and CDR2 is SVGAGI.

V gene TRBV3-1 combines with J gene TRBJ2-3; D gene ambiguous. V was shortened by 1 base and J by 4 bases, with 9 bases between the two germline ends. Germline loops: CDR1 LGHDT, CDR2 YNNKEL (reference sequence). The CDR3 runs 14 residues. CDR3 DNA: TGTGCCAGCAGCCAAGTACCGGGCGCAGATACGCAGTATTTT. Translated, it gives CASSQVPGADTQYF.

For this clonotype: A much larger clone differs by one base, so this may be a read error. This sequence joins TRBV20-1 and TRBJ2-1; possibly TRBD2 for D (6 bases). CDR1 is DFQATT and CDR2 is SNEGSKA in the germline V gene (reference sequence). V was shortened by 3 bases and J by 4 bases, with 28 bases between the two germline ends. The length of the CDR3 is 19 residues. DNA of the CDR3: TGCAGTGCTAGCGGGAGAGGCCCACGCTCTGCTATAGCTTACAATGAGCAGTTCTTC. This encodes CSASGRGPRSAIAYNEQFF.

The V and J genes are TRBV2 and TRBJ1-2; D unclear. The CDR3 sequence is 11 residues long. The ends were cut back, 1 base at V and 9 bases at J, with 6 bases in the middle. Germline V gives CDR1 SNHLY, CDR2 FYNNEI. The CDR3 is CASSEGLSYTF. The CDR3 DNA reads TGTGCCAGCAGTGAAGGGTTGAGCTACACCTTC.

This clonotype was recorded many times. CDR3 DNA: TGTGCCAGCAGTGCATGGCCGTGGACTAGTGAGGCAGATACGCAGTATTTT. Translated: CASSAWPWTSEADTQYF. V and J are TRBV2 and TRBJ2-3; 7 nucleotides agree with TRBD2. After removal of 4 bases from V and 4 bases from J, the junction contained 14 bases not matched to a gene. The CDR3 is 17 residues long. Germline-derived CDR1 and CDR2 are SNHLY and FYNNEI.

Ten or more counts support this clonotype. The chain combines TRBV25-1 with TRBJ1-2; a possible D gene is TRBD1 (6 bases). The CDR3 runs to 13 residues. Trimming left V 7 bases short and J 2 bases short, with 11 bases between. Germline CDR1 reads MGHDK; CDR2 reads SYGVNS. CDR3 DNA sequence: TGTGCCAGCACCAAGGGGGTGAACTATGGCTACACCTTC. This translates into CASTKGVNYGYTF.

Many counts were recorded for this clonotype. CDR3 residues: CASSVGGDSPLHF. The CDR3 DNA reads TGTGCCAGCAGTGTTGGGGGAGATTCACCCCTCCACTTT. The chain joins TRBV2 to TRBJ1-6; D is perhaps TRBD1 (5 bases). Trimming removed 4 bases at V and 8 bases at J, with 9 bases between. The V gene's germline CDR1 is SNHLY and CDR2 FYNNEI. CDR3 size: 13 residues.

The chain links TRBV5-1 to TRBJ2-3, with 7 bases that match TRBD1. J was trimmed by 2 bases and V by 4 bases; bases with no gene match: 16. From germline, CDR1 is SGHRS and CDR2 YFSETQ. This CDR3 has 18 amino acids. DNA of the CDR3: TGCGCCAGCAGCGCCCAAGGGGGCAGGGGGTTTTTCACAGATACGCAGTATTTT. It is translated as CASSAQGGRGFFTDTQYF.

This clonotype was counted at least ten times. V gene TRBV29-1 combines with J gene TRBJ2-2; D is perhaps TRBD1 (6 bases). The CDR3 totals 13 residues. The germline V and J ends were trimmed by 3 bases and 1 base, with 6 bases remaining between them. The germline V gene encodes CDR1 SQVTM and CDR2 ANQGSEA. The CDR3 DNA sequence: TGCAGCGTTGACAGGGGGAACACCGGGGAGCTGTTTTTT. Its protein product is CSVDRGNTGELFF.

The rearrangement uses TRBV19 and TRBJ2-5; D could derive from TRBD1 or TRBD2 (6 bases each). Germline CDR1 LNHDA, CDR2 SQIVND (reference sequence). Trimming removed 9 bases from V and 2 bases from J, with 16 bases in between. The CDR3 runs 14 residues. The CDR3 spells CASSAGTLQETQYF. CDR3 nucleotides: TGTGCCAGCTCCGCGGGGACACTACAAGAGACCCAGTACTTC. Variable domain in full (rest from reference TRBV19 and TRBJ2-5): DGGITQSPKYLFRKEGQNVTLSCEQNLNHDAMYWYRQDPGQGLRLIYYSQIVNDFQKGDIAEGYSVSREKKESFPLTVTSAQKNPTAFYLCASSAGTLQETQYFGPGTRLLVL.

V usage is TRBV9 and J usage is TRBJ1-3; 7 bases are shared with TRBD1. Trimming at V came to 4 bases and at J to 4 bases, leaving 8 bases not matched to a gene. This CDR3 region has 15 residues. The germline CDR1 and CDR2 sequences are SGDLS and YYNGEE. The CDR3: CASSTRQGPGNTIYF. CDR3 nucleotides: TGTGCCAGCAGCACCCGACAGGGCCCGGGAAACACCATATATTTT.

This clonotype was observed many times. The chain employs TRBV24-1 and TRBJ2-1; the D is unclear. Trimming took off 6 bases at V and 11 bases at J, with 19 bases between the two ends. Germline V gives CDR1 KGHDR, CDR2 SFDVKD. The CDR3 runs to 14 residues. The CDR3 DNA is TGTGCCACCAGTACAGAAACAGAGTCAATGAAGCAGTTCTTC. Translating gives CATSTETESMKQFF.

This clonotype appeared many times. The chain joins TRBV11-2 to TRBJ2-3; 10 bases align to TRBD2. The germline V gene encodes CDR1 SGHAT and CDR2 FQNNGV. The CDR3 is made up of 14 amino acids. The ends lost 5 bases at V and 4 bases at J; junction bases unmatched: 3. CDR3 sequence: CASSGTSVADTQYF. CDR3 coding DNA: TGTGCCAGCAGCGGGACTAGCGTGGCAGATACGCAGTATTTT.

This clonotype has a count of ten or more. This chain uses TRBV20-1 with TRBJ1-1; no reliable D call. The CDR3 contains 12 residues. The V and J ends lost 6 bases and 3 bases respectively, with 11 bases between them. Per the germline V gene, CDR1 is DFQATT and CDR2 is SNEGSKA (reference sequence). Here the CDR3 DNA reads TGCAGTGCCCATAAAACAGACACTGAAGCTTTCTTT. Translated: CSAHKTDTEAFF.

The chain uses TRBV11-1 and TRBJ2-1, with D maybe TRBD1 (6 bases). Trimming shortened V by 5 bases and J by 7 bases, and 24 bases separated the two germline ends. The CDR3 loop spans 17 amino acids. Per the germline V gene, CDR1 is SGHAT and CDR2 is FQDESV (reference sequence). This CDR3 is CASSKPRAGVGRNEQFF. For the CDR3, the DNA is TGTGCCAGCAGCAAACCCCGGGCAGGGGTGGGTCGGAATGAGCAGTTCTTC.

This clonotype has a count of ten or more. The chain carries TRBV10-3 and TRBJ2-7; 7 bases line up with TRBD1. The CDR3 contains 12 residues. Germline CDR1 is ENHRY and CDR2 is SYGVKD. Trimming cost V 10 bases and J 4 bases; bases outside gene matches: 7. The chain's CDR3 is CATRQGVYEQYF. The CDR3 bases are TGTGCCACCCGACAGGGAGTATACGAGCAGTACTTC.

This clonotype was seen many times. The chain carries TRBV10-3 and TRBJ1-1; 9 bases map to TRBD1. V lost 11 bases, J lost 1 base, and 8 bases stayed unmatched. The CDR3 is 14 residues long. Germline V gene sequence: CDR1 ENHRY, CDR2 SYGVKD. CDR3 amino acids: CASQPGQGNTEAFF. The CDR3 DNA reads as TGTGCCTCCCAGCCGGGACAGGGGAACACTGAAGCTTTCTTT.